This TCR beta chain was captured by sequencing in a study of beta chain features in type 1 diabetes. General study results and limits: VDJ junctions from type 1 diabetes patients carried fewer insertions and larger deletions. In every one of the four CD4+ subsets, TCRB CDR3s were moderately but significantly shorter in Type 1 diabetes patients.

Sorting based on CD45RO/CCR7/CD25/CD127/CD95/CD27 separated CD4+ naive, central memory, regulatory and stem cell-like memory cells. Sorted populations all exceeded 95% purity. V lost 4 bases and J lost 6; bases outside the gene matches: 11. Germline-derived CDR1 and CDR2 are GTSNPN and SVGIG (reference sequence). There are 16 residues in the CDR3. All of the isolated RNA was reverse transcribed, so expressed TCRB transcripts were sequenced. Profiling relied on immunoSEQ multiplex PCR, and the TCRdb table lists in-frame clones only, not all of them. Of under 450,000 clones in the sample, more than 12% are singletons; the top ten hold around 0.02%. This clone was observed a few times. The antigen is not known.

The material sequenced was naive CD4+ T cells from blood. The origin of this receptor is a young woman in good health. The J gene is TRBJ2-1, the V gene TRBV30; 11 bases are shared with TRBD2. CDR3 nucleotides: TGTGCCTGGAACAGGGTAGCGGGAGGGCCGGGCAATGAGCAGTTCTTC. This encodes CAWNRVAGGPGNEQFF.